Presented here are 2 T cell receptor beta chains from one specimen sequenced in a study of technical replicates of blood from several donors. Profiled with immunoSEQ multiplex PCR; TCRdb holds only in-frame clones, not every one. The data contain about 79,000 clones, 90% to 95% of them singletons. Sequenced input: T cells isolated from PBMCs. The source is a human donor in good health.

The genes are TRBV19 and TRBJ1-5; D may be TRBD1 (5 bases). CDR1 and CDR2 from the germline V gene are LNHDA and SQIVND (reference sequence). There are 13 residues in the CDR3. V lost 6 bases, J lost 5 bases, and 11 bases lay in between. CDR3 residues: CASSQQVYQPQHF. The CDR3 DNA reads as TGTGCCAGTAGCCAACAGGTATATCAGCCCCAGCATTTT.

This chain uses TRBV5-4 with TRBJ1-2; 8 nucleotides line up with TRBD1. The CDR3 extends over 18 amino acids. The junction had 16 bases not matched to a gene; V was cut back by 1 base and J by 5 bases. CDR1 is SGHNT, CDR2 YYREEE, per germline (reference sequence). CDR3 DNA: TGTGCCAGCAGCTTGAACCAACAGGGGGGAGGGTACGTTTATGGCTACACCTTC. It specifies CASSLNQQGGGYVYGYTF.